These 17 T cell receptor beta chains came from one sample sequenced in a study of glioma-infiltrating T cells. The iRepertoire nested amplicon-rescue multiplex PCR amplified TCR alpha and beta CDR3s from RNA. TCRdb reprocessed the multiplex PCR reads via MiXCR and lists one record per CDR3 protein. This sample has a few hundred thousand distinct CDR3 sequences; about two fifths occur once, and the top ten carry approximately 12%. Sequencing was carried out using glioma tissue, nonneoplastic brain tissue, or PBMCs (not recorded which). The receptor set was obtained from a human donor with low-grade glioma or glioblastoma, undergoing nonglioma brain surgery, or in good health (not recorded which).

As for this clonotype: A clone one base away is much larger, so this may be a read error. The chain links TRBV11-2 to TRBJ2-5; 7 nucleotides match TRBD2. Per germline, CDR1 SGHAT and CDR2 FQNNGV. V lost 3 bases and J lost 9; bases outside the gene matches: 16. The CDR3 is made up of 16 amino acids. The CDR3 loop reads CASSFNAGVVGEAQYF. CDR3 bases: TGTGCCAGCAGCTTTAACGCGGGAGTGGTAGGGGAGGCCCAGTACTTC.

This clonotype was seen at least ten times. V gene TRBV27 combines with J gene TRBJ2-7; possibly TRBD1 or TRBD2 for D (5 bases each). V lost 6 bases, J lost 5 bases, and 11 bases lay in between. The CDR3 has 12 residues. In germline, CDR1 is MNHEY, CDR2 SMNVEV (reference sequence). The CDR3 spells CASSRDPNEQYF. The CDR3, as DNA: TGTGCCAGCAGCCGGGACCCCAACGAGCAGTACTTC.

The chain has TRBV5-8 and TRBJ1-2, with TRBD1 matching 9 bases. The J segment lost 8 bases and the V segment lost 2 bases, leaving 1 base of the junction unmatched. The CDR3 runs 12 residues. CDR1 and CDR2 from the germline V gene are SGHTS and YDEGEE. The CDR3 loop is CASSLTGGGYTF. The CDR3 DNA reads TGTGCCAGCAGCTTAACAGGGGGCGGCTACACCTTC.

A remark on this clonotype: This could be a read error, since a much larger clone is one nucleotide away. V usage is TRBV27 and J usage is TRBJ1-5; no clear D. The length of the CDR3 is 14 residues. The V gene's germline CDR1 is MNHEY and CDR2 SMNVEV (reference sequence). Trimming took off 4 bases at V and 2 bases at J, with 9 bases between the two ends. The CDR3 coding sequence is TGTGCCAGCAGTTCGCGGACCGGCAATCAGCCCCAGCATTTT. It encodes CASSSRTGNQPQHF.

This clonotype was seen many times. V and J are TRBV20-1 and TRBJ1-1; no firm D call. The CDR3 is 12 amino acids. Germline V gene lookup returns CDR1 DFQATT and CDR2 SNEGSKA (reference sequence). V lost 3 bases, J lost 0 bases, and 5 bases lay in between. DNA of the CDR3: TGCAGTGCTAGGACTTTGAACACTGAAGCTTTCTTT. The encoded protein is CSARTLNTEAFF.

CDR3 sequence reads: CASSIVTFREEGMNTEAFF. The DNA for the CDR3 is TGTGCCAGTAGTATAGTAACTTTCAGGGAGGAGGGCATGAACACTGAAGCTTTCTTT. V and J are TRBV19 and TRBJ1-1; perhaps TRBD1 as D (5 bases). The germline gives CDR1 LNHDA, CDR2 SQIVND (reference sequence). The CDR3 runs 19 residues. Trimming took 1 base from V and 0 from J, leaving 21 bases between them.

This clonotype was recorded many times. The J gene is TRBJ2-7, the V gene TRBV6-2 or TRBV6-3, with TRBD1 matching over 9 bases. V lost 6 bases to trimming and J lost 4 bases; unmatched junction nucleotides: 7. The V gene's germline CDR1 is MNHEY and CDR2 SVGEGT. The CDR3 contains 14 residues. The CDR3 protein is CASRYGTGFYEQYF. The CDR3 DNA is TGTGCCAGCAGATACGGGACAGGGTTTTACGAGCAGTACTTC.

This clonotype was found a few times. This chain links TRBV6-2 or TRBV6-3 with TRBJ2-7; a weak D match, TRBD2 (6 bases). The CDR3 contains 16 residues. Trimming pared 4 bases from V and 0 bases from J, leaving 16 bases between. Germline values: CDR1 MNHEY, CDR2 SVGEGT. The CDR3 DNA reads TGTGCCAGCAGTTTCCCCTCCGGGACTGGCTCCTACGAGCAGTACTTC. It yields the protein CASSFPSGTGSYEQYF.

In its sample, this clonotype was seen many times. The CDR3 nucleotides are TGTGCCACCAGCATCCCCACCGGGGGCGCCGAGACCCAGTACTTC. As protein: CATSIPTGGAETQYF. V and J are TRBV15 and TRBJ2-5; D may correspond to TRBD1 or TRBD2 (6 bases each). This CDR3 is built from 15 residues. With 4 bases removed from V and 5 bases from J, the gap between germline ends came to 17 bases. The V gene's germline CDR1 is LNHNV and CDR2 YYDKDF (reference sequence).

The chain recombines TRBV28 with TRBJ2-1, with D perhaps assigned TRBD1 or TRBD2 (5 bases each). Germline V gives CDR1 MDHEN, CDR2 SYDVKM. The CDR3 spans 14 residues. V dropped 10 bases and J dropped 10 bases, with 23 bases sitting between them. CDR3 amino acids: CATQNPGRSYEQFF. CDR3 DNA sequence: TGTGCCACCCAAAATCCGGGACGGAGTTACGAGCAGTTCTTC.

This clonotype has a handful of counts. J is TRBJ2-5 and V is TRBV7-8; 9 nucleotides match TRBD2. The CDR3 spans 13 residues. V was pared by 6 bases and J by 7 bases, with 6 bases of the junction left unmatched. Germline-derived CDR1 and CDR2 are SGHVS and FQNEAQ. The CDR3 bases are TGTGCCAGCAGGAAGGGACTAGCTGGGACCCAGTACTTC. This gives the protein CASRKGLAGTQYF.

The sample holds a few counts of this clonotype. This chain links TRBV7-2 with TRBJ2-7; D may correspond to TRBD1 or TRBD2 (5 bases each). V was shortened by 6 bases and J by 2 bases, with 17 bases between the two germline ends. Germline V lookup: CDR1 SGHTA, CDR2 FQGNSA. This CDR3 is 15 amino acids long. CDR3 sequence: CASSFGTAAPYEQYF. In DNA, the CDR3 is TGTGCCAGCAGTTTTGGGACGGCCGCCCCCTACGAGCAGTACTTC.

The rearrangement joins TRBV20-1 to TRBJ2-1; the match to TRBD2 covers 11 bases. Germline CDR1 reads DFQATT; CDR2 reads SNEGSKA (reference sequence). The length of the CDR3 is 15 residues. Trimming cost V 6 bases and J 4 bases; bases outside gene matches: 8. The CDR3 coding sequence is TGCAGTGCCAGGACTAGCGGGTCCAAATACAATGAGCAGTTCTTC. It translates to CSARTSGSKYNEQFF.

This chain joins TRBV19 and TRBJ1-2; the D is unclear. CDR1 LNHDA and CDR2 SQIVND come from the germline V gene (reference sequence). The CDR3 is 15 residues long. Deletions cut 3 bases from V and 4 bases from J, with 15 bases between. The CDR3 loop reads CASSIHPPGIYGYTF. The CDR3 coding sequence is TGTGCCAGTAGTATTCACCCACCAGGAATCTATGGCTACACCTTC.

Points on this clonotype: The junction and the germline gene differ at one end; a read error may be behind it. This chain links TRBV7-9 with TRBJ2-5; no clear D gene. The CDR3 covers 14 residues. The V gene's germline CDR1 is SEHNR and CDR2 FQNEAQ (reference sequence). In DNA form, the CDR3 reads TGTGCCAGCAGCCAAACGAGGAGTAAAGAGGCCCAGTACTTC. This sequence encodes CASSQTRSKEAQYF.

As regards this clonotype: The missing conserved phenylalanine or tryptophan at the end of this CDR3 makes a read error likely. The V call is TRBV7-2, the J call TRBJ2-3, with TRBD2 matching over 10 bases. This CDR3 is built from 16 residues. The V and J ends lost 1 base and 3 bases, in that order; junction bases with no gene match: 4. Germline V gene lookup returns CDR1 SGHTA and CDR2 FQGNSA. The CDR3 DNA reads TGTGCCAGCAGCTTAGTTCTAGCGGGAGTAACAGATACGCAGTATTAT. Its translation is CASSLVLAGVTDTQYY.

Comment on this clonotype: Possible read error: a much larger clone is one base away. This chain uses TRBV11-2 with TRBJ2-1, with 8 bases that match TRBD1. The V segment lost 1 base and the J segment 7 bases; nucleotides outside the gene matches: 0. CDR3 size: 13 residues. In germline, CDR1 is SGHAT, CDR2 FQNNGV. The CDR3 loop reads CASSLGTGNEQFF. CDR3 sequence (DNA): TGTGCCAGCAGCTTAGGGACAGGGAATGAGCAGTTCTTC. Looking up the rest from reference TRBV11-2 and TRBJ2-1 gives the full variable domain: EAGVAQSPRYKIIEKRQSVAFWCNPISGHATLYWYQQILGQGPKLLIQFQNNGVVDDSQLPKDRFSAERLKGVDSTLKIQPAKLEDSAVYLCASSLGTGNEQFFGPGTRLTVL.